This T cell receptor (beta chain) was found in a study of graft-versus-host responses after intestinal transplantation. The junction had 6 bases not matched to a gene; V was cut back by 5 bases and J by 7 bases. Germline V gene lookup returns CDR1 GTSNPN and CDR2 SVGIG (reference sequence). This CDR3 region has 14 residues. The study, taken as a whole, reports: Elevated graft-versus-host to host-versus-graft clonal ratios in allografts were recorded for patients with graft-donor T cell macrochimerism.

Libraries were prepared by immunoSEQ multiplex PCR; TCRdb keeps only in-frame clonotypes and omits some of them. This table has approximately 130,000 clones, around nine tenths appearing once. This clone came up once. Its cognate antigen is unknown. The rearrangement links TRBV30 to TRBJ1-6, with TRBD1 matching 9 bases. This TCR was recovered from a human donor who received an intestinal transplant. The source material was unstimulated CD4+ T cells sorted from spleen or lymph node cells, sampled before intestinal transplant. CDR3 sequence reads: CAWSGGQGNSPLHF. The CDR3 DNA follows: TGTGCCTGGTCTGGGGGACAGGGAAATTCACCCCTCCACTTT.